The source of this T cell receptor beta chain is a study of preoperative IRX-2 immunotherapy in early breast cancer. Noted treatment: preoperative locoregional IRX-2 cytokine immunotherapy. Clones were sequenced by immunoSEQ multiplex PCR, and TCRdb holds only the in-frame ones, with some missing. The sample shows 90,000 to 100,000 clones, 86% of them seen only once. Germline CDR1 and CDR2: SGHRS and YFSETQ. Trimming left V 0 bases short and J 9 bases short, with 19 bases between. The CDR3 is made up of 16 amino acids. The gene calls are TRBV5-1 and TRBJ2-1; D is possibly TRBD1 (5 bases). The receptor comes from a human donor with breast cancer. This specimen consisted of tumor tissue, obtained after IRX-2 immunotherapy. The CDR3 spells CASSLEGARSSSEQFF. CDR3 in DNA: TGCGCCAGCAGCTTGGAAGGGGCCAGGTCATCTAGTGAGCAGTTCTTC.